The 13 T cell receptor beta chains reported below all come from one sample, sequenced in a study of T cell repertoires in cytomegalovirus infection. TCRdb itself ran the reads through MiXCR, one entry per CDR3 protein. This sample yields about 34,000 distinct CDR3 sequences, of which around half are seen a single time; 75% to 95% belongs to the top ten. For these receptors, no antigen is known. This specimen was CD8+ T cells from cultured PBMCs, taken from culture after CMV antigen stimulation. Receptor source: a human donor in good health (CMV status not recorded). Some clones in this sample may be carry-over from other donors' samples.

The chain couples TRBV7-2 to TRBJ2-1, with 8 bases fitting TRBD2. The CDR3 has 15 amino acids. The germline V gene encodes CDR1 SGHTA and CDR2 FQGNSA. V was clipped by 5 bases and J by 8 bases; unmatched bases: 11. CDR3 region: CASSPGLGGRDEQFF. The CDR3 DNA reads as TGTGCCAGCAGCCCGGGACTAGGGGGGAGGGATGAGCAGTTCTTC.

The J gene is TRBJ2-1, the V gene TRBV2; D is perhaps TRBD1 (6 bases). The ends were cut back, 2 bases at V and 7 bases at J, with 15 bases in the middle. The CDR3 length is 15 residues. From germline, CDR1 is SNHLY and CDR2 FYNNEI. The chain's CDR3 is CASSELPYRGNEQFF. Here the CDR3 DNA reads TGTGCCAGCAGTGAATTACCTTATAGGGGGAATGAGCAGTTCTTC.

J is TRBJ2-2 and V is TRBV5-6, with a tentative D call TRBD1 (6 bases). The CDR3 is 15 residues long. Germline CDR1 is SGHDT and CDR2 is YYEEEE. V dropped 3 bases and J dropped 0 bases, with 9 bases sitting between them. Here the CDR3 DNA reads TGTGCCAGCAGCTACGGGACACCGAACACCGGGGAGCTGTTTTTT. As protein: CASSYGTPNTGELFF.

The V and J genes are TRBV7-9 and TRBJ1-1; D unclear. The CDR3 sequence is 14 residues long. V was shortened by 5 bases and J by 7 bases, with 17 bases between the two germline ends. The germline V gene has CDR1 SEHNR and CDR2 FQNEAQ (reference sequence). In DNA, the CDR3 is TGTGCCAGCAGCCTCCAAGACGCCGAGGGTGAAGCTTTCTTT. This sequence encodes CASSLQDAEGEAFF. Looking up the rest from reference TRBV7-9 and TRBJ1-1 gives the full variable domain: DTGVSQNPRHKITKRGQNVTFRCDPISEHNRLYWYRQTLGQGPEFLTYFQNEAQLEKSRLLSDRFSAERPKGSFSTLEIQRTEQGDSAMYLCASSLQDAEGEAFFGQGTRLTVV.

Only a few counts were recorded for this clonotype. This chain uses TRBV7-2 with TRBJ2-2; TRBD2 aligns across 10 bases. Losses at the gene ends were 2 bases for V and 3 bases for J; bases not matched to a gene: 0. The germline V gene encodes CDR1 SGHTA and CDR2 FQGNSA. The CDR3 sequence is 15 residues long. In DNA form, the CDR3 reads TGTGCCAGCAGCTTACTAGCGGGGGACACCGGGGAGCTGTTTTTT. This sequence encodes CASSLLAGDTGELFF.

This rearrangement joins TRBV7-3 to TRBJ2-7; 12 bases are shared with TRBD1. J gave up 5 bases and V 5 bases, and 7 bases lay outside the gene matches. In germline, CDR1 is SGHTA, CDR2 FQGTGA. The CDR3 has 15 amino acids. Here the CDR3 DNA reads TGTGCCAGCAGCCCCTCCGGGACAGGGGGCAACGAGCAGTACTTC. Translating gives CASSPSGTGGNEQYF.

This clonotype was seen ten or more times. J is TRBJ2-7 and V is TRBV9, with 8 bases lining up with TRBD2. This CDR3 has 14 residues. Germline CDR1 SGDLS, CDR2 YYNGEE. Trimming cost V 4 bases and J 5 bases; bases outside gene matches: 8. CDR3 DNA: TGTGCCAGCAGCCTGGGACTAGGGCTCGACGAGCAGTACTTC. Encoded protein: CASSLGLGLDEQYF.

The rearrangement links TRBV11-3 to TRBJ2-5; D ambiguous. V lost 1 base, J lost 5 bases, and 11 bases lay in between. In germline, CDR1 is SGHNT, CDR2 YENEEA. CDR3 length equals 14 residues. The CDR3 DNA follows: TGTGCCAGCAGCTTAGCGGCCAGTGGGGAGACCCAGTACTTC. It translates to CASSLAASGETQYF.

The chain uses TRBV7-6 and TRBJ2-1; unclear D gene. The CDR3 length is 13 residues. V gave up 7 bases and J gave up 9 bases, with 16 bases separating them. Germline CDR1 is SGHVS and CDR2 is FNYEAQ. As DNA, the CDR3 is TGTGCCAGCATACCCTCGTGGGTTACTGAGCAGTTCTTC. It specifies CASIPSWVTEQFF.

This chain links TRBV11-2 with TRBJ2-1; 11 nucleotides match TRBD2. The CDR3 spans 17 residues. Trimming at V came to 0 bases and at J to 8 bases, leaving 9 bases not matched to a gene. Germline assignment: CDR1 SGHAT and CDR2 FQNNGV. CDR3 residues: CASSLDALAGGIDEQFF. DNA for the CDR3: TGTGCCAGCAGCTTAGATGCTCTAGCGGGAGGAATCGATGAGCAGTTCTTC.

V and J are TRBV7-9 and TRBJ1-3; tentatively, D is TRBD1 (6 bases). The V and J ends lost 5 bases and 0 bases respectively, with 11 bases between them. Looked up from germline, CDR1 is SEHNR and CDR2 is FQNEAQ (reference sequence). The CDR3 spans 15 residues. CDR3 protein: CASSRDRLSGNTIYF. DNA for the CDR3: TGTGCCAGCAGCCGAGACAGGCTCTCTGGAAACACCATATATTTT.

V and J are TRBV10-3 and TRBJ2-2; no clear D gene. The V end lost 8 bases, the J end lost 0 bases, and 16 bases lay between the germline ends. CDR3 length equals 16 residues. Germline CDR1 reads ENHRY; CDR2 reads SYGVKD. The CDR3 DNA reads as TGTGCCATCTCCCGCCCTGGGCCGGCGAACACCGGGGAGCTGTTTTTT. It yields the protein CAISRPGPANTGELFF.

This clonotype occurred a few times. The gene calls are TRBV7-9 and TRBJ1-1; 10 bases map to TRBD1. This CDR3 spans 16 amino acids. J was trimmed by 1 base and V by 1 base; bases with no gene match: 3. From germline, CDR1 is SEHNR and CDR2 FQNEAQ (reference sequence). CDR3 amino acids: CASSLVGQGQNTEAFF. In DNA, the CDR3 is TGTGCCAGCAGCTTAGTGGGACAGGGGCAGAACACTGAAGCTTTCTTT.